The 8 T cell receptor beta chains in this list originate from one sample, sequenced in a study of sequential checkpoint blockade in melanoma. The sample's treatment: randomized to nivolumab then ipilimumab (arm A) or the reverse (arm B). Clones were sequenced by immunoSEQ multiplex PCR, and TCRdb holds only the in-frame ones, with some missing. This table holds roughly 11,000 clones, about four fifths found once. The sequenced sample was CD8+ T cells sorted from blood (inferred from file names), obtained from a patient given nivolumab and ipilimumab in sequence. Every receptor here comes from a human donor with melanoma.

The chain employs TRBV27 and TRBJ1-6; a weak D match, TRBD1 (5 bases). Between the trimmed V and J ends, which lost 2 bases and 9 bases, there was a span of 14 bases. The CDR3 covers 15 residues. The germline gives CDR1 MNHEY, CDR2 SMNVEV (reference sequence). CDR3 loop: CASSLRRDPPSPLHF. CDR3 sequence (DNA): TGTGCCAGCAGTTTAAGGAGGGACCCTCCTTCACCCCTCCACTTT.

J is TRBJ2-7 and V is TRBV6-5; a weak D match, TRBD1 (6 bases). Germline assignment: CDR1 MNHEY and CDR2 SVGAGI. Trimming removed 2 bases from V and 2 bases from J, with 10 bases in between. This CDR3 contains 14 residues. In DNA form, the CDR3 reads TGTGCCAGCAGTTACCAACAGGGAACCTACGAGCAGTACTTC. This translates into CASSYQQGTYEQYF.

The V call is TRBV10-2, the J call TRBJ2-1; D ambiguous. Trimming took 8 bases from V and 6 from J, leaving 8 bases between them. This CDR3 has 11 residues. Germline V gene lookup returns CDR1 WSHSY and CDR2 SAAADI. CDR3 protein: CASAYGNEQFF. The DNA for the CDR3 is TGCGCCAGCGCTTACGGCAATGAGCAGTTCTTC.

J is TRBJ1-5 and V is TRBV7-9; maybe TRBD1 (6 bases). The CDR3 sequence is 13 residues long. With 1 base removed from V and 6 bases from J, the gap between germline ends came to 7 bases. Germline V lookup: CDR1 SEHNR, CDR2 FQNEAQ (reference sequence). This CDR3 is CASSLEGGQPQHF. The DNA for the CDR3 is TGTGCCAGCAGCTTAGAAGGGGGTCAGCCCCAGCATTTT. Drawing the rest from reference TRBV7-9 and TRBJ1-5, the complete variable domain is DTGVSQNPRHKITKRGQNVTFRCDPISEHNRLYWYRQTLGQGPEFLTYFQNEAQLEKSRLLSDRFSAERPKGSFSTLEIQRTEQGDSAMYLCASSLEGGQPQHFGDGTRLSIL.

In DNA, the CDR3 is TGTGCCAGCCCTGGACAGGGAAGTGTCGACGAGCAGTACTTC. Protein sequence: CASPGQGSVDEQYF. The J gene is TRBJ2-7, the V gene TRBV2; 8 nucleotides line up with TRBD1. V trimming: 8 bases; J trimming: 5 bases; junction bases outside the gene matches: 11. This CDR3 has 14 amino acids. Germline values: CDR1 SNHLY, CDR2 FYNNEI. The full variable domain, its missing parts supplied by reference TRBV2 and TRBJ2-7, is EPEVTQTPSHQVTQMGQEVILRCVPISNHLYFYWYRQILGQKVEFLVSFYNNEISEKSEIFDDQFSVERPDGSNFTLKIRSTKLEDSAMYFCASPGQGSVDEQYFGPGTRLTVT.

A few counts support this clone. The rearrangement uses TRBV5-6 and TRBJ1-1; weak D call: TRBD1 (6 bases). This CDR3 contains 17 residues. CDR1 SGHDT and CDR2 YYEEEE come from the germline V gene. V lost 3 bases, J lost 4 bases, and 22 bases lay in between. For the CDR3, the DNA is TGTGCCAGCAGCTACTCGACTATAACAGGGATGGGCACTGAAGCTTTCTTT. This gives the protein CASSYSTITGMGTEAFF. The full variable domain, with the rest looked up from reference TRBV5-6 and TRBJ1-1, is DAGVTQSPTHLIKTRGQQVTLRCSPKSGHDTVSWYQQALGQGPQFIFQYYEEEERQRGNFPDRFSGHQFPNYSSELNVNALLLGDSALYLCASSYSTITGMGTEAFFGQGTRLTVV.

V is TRBV5-1 and J is TRBJ1-6, with 7 bases aligning to TRBD1. The CDR3 extends over 15 amino acids. With V trimmed by 5 bases and J by 8 bases, 10 bases remained unmatched. Looked up from germline, CDR1 is SGHRS and CDR2 is YFSETQ. The CDR3 sequence is CASSFARQGDSPLHF. DNA for the CDR3: TGCGCCAGCAGTTTTGCACGACAGGGAGATTCACCCCTCCACTTT.

On this clone itself: A junction end diverges from the germline sequence, so it may reflect a read error. The V call is TRBV7-7, the J call TRBJ2-2; maybe TRBD2 (7 bases). From germline, CDR1 is SSHAT and CDR2 FNYEAQ (reference sequence). The CDR3 runs to 16 residues. DNA for the CDR3: TGTGCTAGCACCCACCGGGGGGCGGCGAACACCGGGGAGCTGTTTTTT. Amino acid sequence: CASTHRGAANTGELFF.